This TCR beta chain was profiled in a study of T cell responses to AZD1222 COVID-19 vaccine (dated by TCRdb to the early 2020s). With respect to the entire study: A total of approximately 240 trial participants underwent TCR sequencing, of whom around 200 received two doses of AZD1222 and about 26 received two doses of the MenACWY control vaccine. Enrollment into the trials was organized by age into subgroups of 18-55, 56-69 and 70-plus years, and those subgroups contained roughly 140, 27 and 60 TCR-sequenced participants, respectively.

Sample time point, as interpreted from the label and publication: about 28 days (+/-7) after the second vaccine dose. AZD1222 recipients with second doses at about 4 weeks or about 12 weeks were pooled, because spike-specific TCR depth and breadth did not differ between schedules. The vaccinee samples were drawn from two UK trials, COV001 and COV002, one of which was a single-blind randomized controlled phase 2/3 trial testing AZD1222 (ChAdOx1 nCoV-19) in healthy adults. For TCRbeta chain sequencing, PBMC samples from trial participants were taken at day 0 and at day 28 after the second dose. The CDR3 regions of human TCRbeta chains were subjected to immunosequencing. For the original study's pipeline: TCRs in the repertoires were matched against a reference library of SARS-CoV-2-specific TCRs that had been generated with the MIRA antigen-specificity platform. Breadth was defined as the fraction of unique TCRs that were SARS-CoV-2-associated. Depth was defined as the fraction of total T cells that were SARS-CoV-2-associated. Using the MIRA data, each spike-specific TCR was assigned both to the spike region to which the TCR was reactive and to a CD4 or CD8 class. Log10-transformed breadth and depth values were compared by one-way ANOVA with Sidak's multiple comparisons tests. TCRdb provides this immuneACCESS table in a form limited to in-frame rearrangements. Some clones are lacking; in checked studies, under half of them reflect an unresolved V gene, and why the rest are absent is not known. Clonal size and the V and J genes are those of that table, whereas D and trimming came from the DNA. In all, the sample holds about 120,000 clones, and just over 90% of those were seen once. The biggest ten clones account for less than 6% of the sample.

Concerning this clone: The antigen this receptor binds is unknown. Nothing much larger sits one base from this clone, and base qualities are not available.

The CDR3 covers 14 residues, taking in both the cysteine and the phenylalanine. Here the CDR3 DNA is all that survives: 42 bases in frame from base 1. The V end loses 2 bases and the J end loses 3 bases, and a stretch of 10 bases separates them. CDR1 and CDR2 were assigned from the germline V gene as MNHEY and SVGAGI. Overall results and qualifications from the work: Vaccine-associated CD4 TCRs spanned the whole spike protein, with dominant responses in regions 160-218 and 743-854. Participants were mostly white British, with more females than males. The authors suggested clonal diversity may have been underestimated. Conclusions about previously exposed vaccinees are limited, since just a handful of AZD1222 recipients were seropositive for SARS-CoV-2 at baseline. After two AZD1222 doses, both the breadth and the depth of spike-specific TCRs were significantly higher than at day 0 and than in MenACWY recipients. No day 14 peak-response samples were available, so repertoires were characterized only after the peak T cell response. Reportedly, almost half of the unique spike-specific TCRs recognized epitopes lying outside the regions that are mutated in the B.1.351 and B.1.1.7 variants. In the small 56-69-year group, the increase in depth fell short of significance, most likely because of low power.

The rearrangement combines TRBV6-5 with TRBJ1-1, with the D gene uncertain. The receptor was derived from an adult who received the AZD1222 COVID-19 vaccine. Here the sequenced sample was peripheral blood, taken 28 days after the second AZD1222 dose. The CDR3 corresponds to CASSYEGWDTEAFF. The nucleotide sequence is TGTGCCAGCAGTTACGAAGGCTGGGACACTGAAGCTTTCTTT.